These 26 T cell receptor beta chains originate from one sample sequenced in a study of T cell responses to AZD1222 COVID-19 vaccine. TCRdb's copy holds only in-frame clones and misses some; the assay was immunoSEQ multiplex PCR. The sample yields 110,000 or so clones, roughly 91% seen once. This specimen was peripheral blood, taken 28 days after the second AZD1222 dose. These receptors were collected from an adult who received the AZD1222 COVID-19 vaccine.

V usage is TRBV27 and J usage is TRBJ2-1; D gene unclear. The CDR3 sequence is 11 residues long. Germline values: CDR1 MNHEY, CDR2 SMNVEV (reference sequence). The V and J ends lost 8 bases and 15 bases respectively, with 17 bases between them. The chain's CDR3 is CASYDRLGSFF. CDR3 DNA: TGTGCCAGCTACGACCGCCTAGGGTCGTTCTTC.

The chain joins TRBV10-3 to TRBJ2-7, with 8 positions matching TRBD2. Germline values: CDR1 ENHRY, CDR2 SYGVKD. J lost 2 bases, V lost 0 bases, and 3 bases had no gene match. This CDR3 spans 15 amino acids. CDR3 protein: CAISESVSGTYEQYF. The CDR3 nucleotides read TGTGCCATCAGTGAGTCCGTTAGCGGGACCTACGAGCAGTACTTC.

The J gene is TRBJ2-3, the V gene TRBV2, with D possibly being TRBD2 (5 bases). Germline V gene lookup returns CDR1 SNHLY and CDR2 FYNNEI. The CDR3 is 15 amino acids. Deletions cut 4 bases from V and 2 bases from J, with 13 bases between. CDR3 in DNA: TGTGCCAGCAGTGGGAGAAGGACTTTCACAGATACGCAGTATTTT. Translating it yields CASSGRRTFTDTQYF.

Here the CDR3 DNA reads TGTGCCAGCAGTTTATCGGGCCGCAATGAGCAGTTCTTC. Translating gives CASSLSGRNEQFF. The chain uses TRBV12-3 or TRBV12-4 and TRBJ2-1; D is ambiguous. This CDR3 has 13 amino acids. V was trimmed by 2 bases and J by 6 bases, leaving 8 bases between them.

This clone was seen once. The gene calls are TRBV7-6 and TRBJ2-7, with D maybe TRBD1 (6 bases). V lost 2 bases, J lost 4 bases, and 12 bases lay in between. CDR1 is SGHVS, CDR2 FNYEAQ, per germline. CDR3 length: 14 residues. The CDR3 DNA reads TGTGCCAGCAGCTTATCTGGGGGCGGATACGAGCAGTACTTC. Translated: CASSLSGGGYEQYF.

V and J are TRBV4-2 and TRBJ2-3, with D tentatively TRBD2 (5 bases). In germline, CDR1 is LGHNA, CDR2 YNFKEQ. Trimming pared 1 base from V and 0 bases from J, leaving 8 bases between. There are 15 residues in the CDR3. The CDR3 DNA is TGTGCCAGCAGCCAAGGGGCTAGCAGCACAGATACGCAGTATTTT. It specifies CASSQGASSTDTQYF.

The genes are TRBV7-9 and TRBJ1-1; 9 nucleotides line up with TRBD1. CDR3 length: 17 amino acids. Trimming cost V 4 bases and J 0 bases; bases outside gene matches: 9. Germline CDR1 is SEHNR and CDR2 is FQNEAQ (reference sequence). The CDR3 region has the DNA TGTGCCAGCAGCTCTCGGCCGGGACAGGGACTGAACACTGAAGCTTTCTTT. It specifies CASSSRPGQGLNTEAFF.

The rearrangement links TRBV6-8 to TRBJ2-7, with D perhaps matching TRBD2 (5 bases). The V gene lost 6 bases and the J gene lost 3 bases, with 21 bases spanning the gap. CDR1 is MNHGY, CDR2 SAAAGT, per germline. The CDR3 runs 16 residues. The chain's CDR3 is CASSQFGPSRRYEQYF. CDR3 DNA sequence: TGTGCCAGCAGCCAATTCGGGCCTAGCAGACGCTACGAGCAGTACTTC.

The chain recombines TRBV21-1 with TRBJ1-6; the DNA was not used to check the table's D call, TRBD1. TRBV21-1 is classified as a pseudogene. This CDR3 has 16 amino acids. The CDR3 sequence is CASSKVTQGVNSPLHF. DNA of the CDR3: TGTGCCAGCAGCAAAGTGACGCAGGGGGTAAATTCACCCCTCCACTTT.

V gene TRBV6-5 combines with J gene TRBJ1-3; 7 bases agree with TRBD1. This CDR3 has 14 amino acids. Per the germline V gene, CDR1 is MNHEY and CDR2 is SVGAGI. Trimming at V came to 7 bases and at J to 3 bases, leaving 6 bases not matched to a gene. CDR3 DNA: TGTGCCAGCACCCGAACAGGGGTTGGAAACACCATATATTTT. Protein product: CASTRTGVGNTIYF.

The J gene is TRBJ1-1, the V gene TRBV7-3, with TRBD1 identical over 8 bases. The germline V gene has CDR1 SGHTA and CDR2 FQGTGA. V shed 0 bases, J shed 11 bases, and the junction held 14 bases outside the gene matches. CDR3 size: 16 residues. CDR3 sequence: CASSLTAGTGLQGAFF. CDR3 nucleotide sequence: TGTGCCAGCAGCTTAACGGCAGGGACAGGCCTTCAGGGGGCTTTCTTT.

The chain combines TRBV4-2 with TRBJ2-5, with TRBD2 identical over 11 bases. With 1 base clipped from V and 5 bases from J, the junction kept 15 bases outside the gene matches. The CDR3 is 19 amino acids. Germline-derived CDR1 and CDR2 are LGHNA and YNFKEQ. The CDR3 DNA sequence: TGTGCCAGCAGCCAAGCTATTCATTTAGCGGGGGGGCAGGGGGAGACCCAGTACTTC. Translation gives CASSQAIHLAGGQGETQYF.

The CDR3 DNA sequence: TGTGCCAGCAGTTTTCTGGGACAGGGAACAGATACGCAGTATTTT. Its protein product is CASSFLGQGTDTQYF. The chain combines TRBV28 with TRBJ2-3; 9 nucleotides align to TRBD1. The CDR3 spans 15 residues. Unmatched junction bases numbered 4, after V lost 3 bases and J lost 3 bases. Germline CDR1 and CDR2: MDHEN and SYDVKM.

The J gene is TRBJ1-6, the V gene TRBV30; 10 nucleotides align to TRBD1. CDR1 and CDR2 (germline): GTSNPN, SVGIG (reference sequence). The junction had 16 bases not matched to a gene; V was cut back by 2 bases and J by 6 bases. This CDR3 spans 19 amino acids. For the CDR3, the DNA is TGTGCCTGGAGTCGGAGGGACAGGGGAAGCCTTAAAGCTAATTCACCCCTCCACTTT. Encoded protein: CAWSRRDRGSLKANSPLHF.

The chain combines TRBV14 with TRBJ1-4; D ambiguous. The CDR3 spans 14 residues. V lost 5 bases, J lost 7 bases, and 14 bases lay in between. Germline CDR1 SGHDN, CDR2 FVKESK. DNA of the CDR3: TGTGCCAGCAGCGGGCAGGAACGGGGTGAAAAACTGTTTTTT. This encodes CASSGQERGEKLFF. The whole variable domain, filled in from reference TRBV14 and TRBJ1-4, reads EAGVTQFPSHSVIEKGQTVTLRCDPISGHDNLYWYRRVMGKEIKFLLHFVKESKQDESGMPNNRFLAERTGGTYSTLKVQPAELEDSGVYFCASSGQERGEKLFFGSGTQLSVL.

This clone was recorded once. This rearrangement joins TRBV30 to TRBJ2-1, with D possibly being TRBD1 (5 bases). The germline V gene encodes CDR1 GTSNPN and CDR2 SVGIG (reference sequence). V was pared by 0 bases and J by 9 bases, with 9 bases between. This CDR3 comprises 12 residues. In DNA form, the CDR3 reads TGTGCCTGGAGTGTATGGGGCGGTGAGCAGTTCTTC. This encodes CAWSVWGGEQFF.

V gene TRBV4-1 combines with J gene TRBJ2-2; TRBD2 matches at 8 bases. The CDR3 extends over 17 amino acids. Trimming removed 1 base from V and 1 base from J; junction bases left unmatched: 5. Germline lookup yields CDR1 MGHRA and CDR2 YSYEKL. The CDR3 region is CASSQVLSGGNTGELFF. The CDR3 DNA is TGCGCCAGCAGCCAAGTGCTGAGCGGGGGGAACACCGGGGAGCTGTTTTTT.

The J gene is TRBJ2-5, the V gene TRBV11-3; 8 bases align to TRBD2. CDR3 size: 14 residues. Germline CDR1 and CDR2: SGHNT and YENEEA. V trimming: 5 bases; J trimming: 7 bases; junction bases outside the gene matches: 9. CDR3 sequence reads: CASSPREGRGTQYF. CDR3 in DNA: TGTGCCAGCAGCCCCCGGGAGGGGAGGGGGACCCAGTACTTC.

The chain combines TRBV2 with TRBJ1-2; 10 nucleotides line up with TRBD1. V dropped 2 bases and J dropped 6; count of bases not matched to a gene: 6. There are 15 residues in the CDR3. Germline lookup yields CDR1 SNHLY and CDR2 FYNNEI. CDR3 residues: CASSETGTGDNGYTF. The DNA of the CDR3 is TGTGCCAGCAGTGAAACTGGGACAGGGGACAATGGCTACACCTTC.

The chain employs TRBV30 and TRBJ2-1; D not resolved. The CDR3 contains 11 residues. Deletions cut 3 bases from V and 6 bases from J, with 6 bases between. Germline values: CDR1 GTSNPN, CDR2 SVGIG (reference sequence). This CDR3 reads CAWSTSNEQFF. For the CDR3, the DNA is TGTGCCTGGAGCACCTCCAATGAGCAGTTCTTC.

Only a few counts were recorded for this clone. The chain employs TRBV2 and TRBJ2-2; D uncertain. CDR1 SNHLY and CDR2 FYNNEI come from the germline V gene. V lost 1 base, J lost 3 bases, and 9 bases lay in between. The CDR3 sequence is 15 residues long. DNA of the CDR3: TGTGCCAGCAGTGAAGGGATCCTGGACACCGGGGAGCTGTTTTTT. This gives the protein CASSEGILDTGELFF.

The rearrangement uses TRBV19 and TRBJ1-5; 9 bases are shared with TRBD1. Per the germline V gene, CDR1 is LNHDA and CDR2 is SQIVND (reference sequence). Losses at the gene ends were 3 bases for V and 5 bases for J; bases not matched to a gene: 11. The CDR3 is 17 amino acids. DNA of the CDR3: TGTGCCAGTAGTATTGGATCCGGACAGGGGTTTGATCAGCCCCAGCATTTT. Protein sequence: CASSIGSGQGFDQPQHF.

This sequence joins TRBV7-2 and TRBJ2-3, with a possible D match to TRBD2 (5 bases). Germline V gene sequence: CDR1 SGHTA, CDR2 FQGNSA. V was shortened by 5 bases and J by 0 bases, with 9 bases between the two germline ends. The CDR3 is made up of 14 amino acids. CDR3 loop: CASSPWTSTDTQYF. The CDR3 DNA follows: TGTGCCAGCAGCCCTTGGACTAGCACAGATACGCAGTATTTT.

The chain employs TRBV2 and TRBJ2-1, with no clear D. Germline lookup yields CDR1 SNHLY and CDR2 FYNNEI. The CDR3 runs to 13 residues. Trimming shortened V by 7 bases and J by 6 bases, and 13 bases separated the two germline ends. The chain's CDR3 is CASTNGRINEQFF. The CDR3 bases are TGTGCCAGCACAAACGGACGGATCAATGAGCAGTTCTTC. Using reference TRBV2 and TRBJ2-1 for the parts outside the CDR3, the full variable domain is EPEVTQTPSHQVTQMGQEVILRCVPISNHLYFYWYRQILGQKVEFLVSFYNNEISEKSEIFDDQFSVERPDGSNFTLKIRSTKLEDSAMYFCASTNGRINEQFFGPGTRLTVL.

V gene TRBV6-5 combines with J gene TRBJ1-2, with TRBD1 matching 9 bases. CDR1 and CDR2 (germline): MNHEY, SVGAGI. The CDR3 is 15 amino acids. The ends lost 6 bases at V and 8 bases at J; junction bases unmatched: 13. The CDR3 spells CASRHRDRATGGYTF. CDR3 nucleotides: TGTGCCAGCAGGCACCGGGACAGGGCCACGGGCGGCTACACCTTC.

The CDR3 DNA reads TGTGCCAGCAGCCACGGCTGGACAGGGGACGGCTACACCTTC. Encoded protein: CASSHGWTGDGYTF. This rearrangement joins TRBV3-1 (or the pseudogene TRBV3-2) to TRBJ1-2; 9 nucleotides line up with TRBD1. J was trimmed by 8 bases and V by 3 bases; bases with no gene match: 7. The germline CDR1 and CDR2 sequences are LGHDT and YNNKEL (reference sequence). The CDR3 totals 14 residues.